Reported below is one TCR beta chain. What it binds is unknown. These data are taken from a study of OX40 agonist ivuxolimab in advanced cancers. Study context: Participants, approximately 81% male, averaged around 64 years of age, ranging from 23 to 79. Under the entry rules, prior anti-PD-1, anti-PD-L1 or anti-CTLA-4 therapy was allowed, and about 38% had some. Study-level findings and limits: Clonal expansion from baseline to week 6 occurred in both CD4+ and CD8+ T cells. Certain nonresponders additionally had low normalized T-cell clonal expansion.

Germline CDR1 MDHEN, CDR2 SYDVKM. V lost 10 bases, J lost 7 bases, and 7 bases stayed unmatched. The CDR3 contains 14 residues. The method was immunoSEQ multiplex PCR; TCRdb's version includes in-frame clones alone and lacks a portion of them. The sample contains about 79,000 clones, over 80% of which appear only once. The chain combines TRBV28 with TRBJ1-6; 10 positions agree with TRBD1. This clonotype was obtained from an adult with an advanced solid tumor such as melanoma, head and neck, liver or kidney cancer. Sample: CD4+ or CD8+ T cells sorted from blood, taken in a trial of the OX40 agonist ivuxolimab. CDR3 in amino acids: CATWDRGRNSPLHF. The CDR3 region has the DNA TGTGCCACCTGGGACAGGGGTCGAAATTCACCCCTCCACTTT.